This T cell receptor (beta chain) emerged from a study of cytomegalovirus exposure and HLA in healthy donors. PCR primers comprised 60 Vbeta and 13 Jbeta primers. Clones were read by immunoSEQ multiplex PCR, and TCRdb kept only the in-frame ones, dropping some. The sample shows about 69,000 clones, approximately 74% of them seen only once. Germline loops: CDR1 SQVTM, CDR2 ANQGSEA. Trimming pared 4 bases from V and 8 bases from J, leaving 27 bases between. The CDR3 is 17 amino acids. The gene calls are TRBV29-1 and TRBJ2-1, with a weak D call TRBD1 (7 bases). The TCR comes from a woman under 40 in good health and CMV-seropositive. The sequencing sample was made of PBMCs. CDR3 amino acids: CSVVGGKGRGIVDEQFF. CDR3 bases: TGCAGCGTTGTCGGGGGTAAGGGCAGGGGGATAGTGGATGAGCAGTTCTTC.